The 28 T cell receptor beta chains given below trace back to one sample, sequenced in a study of blood T cell repertoires in COVID-19. Only in-frame clones appear in the TCRdb table, and some are missing; sequencing was by immunoSEQ multiplex PCR. This table holds about 190,000 clones, under 80% found once. The material sequenced was peripheral blood. All receptors come from a woman between 50 and 59 years old with acute or convalescent COVID-19.

The chain couples TRBV28 to TRBJ1-2; a weak D match, TRBD1 (6 bases). V lost 7 bases to trimming and J lost 5 bases, with 23 bases between them. The CDR3 extends over 16 amino acids. CDR1 is MDHEN, CDR2 SYDVKM, per germline. The chain's CDR3 is CASTSRVTGPKYGYTF. CDR3 DNA: TGTGCCAGCACCTCAAGGGTCACAGGGCCGAAGTATGGCTACACCTTC.

This chain joins TRBV11-3 and TRBJ1-1; 8 nucleotides align to TRBD1. CDR3 length: 13 residues. With V trimmed by 5 bases and J by 5 bases, 4 bases remained unmatched. Germline V gene data show CDR1 as SGHNT and CDR2 as YENEEA. The chain's CDR3 is CASSLGQGTEAFF. The CDR3 bases are TGTGCCAGCAGCCTAGGACAGGGAACTGAAGCTTTCTTT.

V usage is TRBV5-6 and J usage is TRBJ1-2, with 8 nucleotides matching TRBD1. After removal of 3 bases from V and 1 base from J, the junction contained 11 bases not matched to a gene. The CDR3 runs to 17 residues. Germline lookup yields CDR1 SGHDT and CDR2 YYEEEE. The DNA for the CDR3 is TGTGCCAGCAGCTCGGGGACAGGCCGGAACTATAACTATGGCTACACCTTC. As protein: CASSSGTGRNYNYGYTF.

The chain has TRBV5-1 and TRBJ1-2, with D perhaps TRBD1 (5 bases). V was cut by 7 bases and J by 9 bases, with 19 bases left in between. The CDR3 runs to 13 residues. CDR1 and CDR2 (germline): SGHRS, YFSETQ. The CDR3 spells CASGSSTDLSYTF. CDR3 sequence (DNA): TGCGCCAGCGGATCATCGACAGATTTGAGCTACACCTTC.

The rearrangement joins TRBV7-2 to TRBJ2-7; 14 bases map to TRBD2. This CDR3 comprises 19 residues. Germline values: CDR1 SGHTA, CDR2 FQGNSA. V dropped 2 bases and J dropped 6; count of bases not matched to a gene: 15. DNA for the CDR3: TGTGCCAGCAGCTTAAGGTCCTATATGGGACTAGCGGGGGCTGGCGAGCAGTACTTC. It specifies CASSLRSYMGLAGAGEQYF.

This clone occurred a few times. The chain joins TRBV5-1 to TRBJ1-1; TRBD1 aligns across 7 bases. The trim removed 4 bases at V and 5 bases at J, leaving 11 bases unmatched. This CDR3 has 15 residues. CDR1 is SGHRS and CDR2 is YFSETQ in the germline V gene. The CDR3, as DNA: TGCGCCAGCAGCATAACGACAGGGTTAGTTACTGAAGCTTTCTTT. This codes for CASSITTGLVTEAFF.

The gene calls are TRBV9 and TRBJ2-3; 13 nucleotides line up with TRBD2. The CDR3 is 18 residues long. Germline lookup yields CDR1 SGDLS and CDR2 YYNGEE. V shed 4 bases, J shed 6 bases, and the junction held 14 bases outside the gene matches. CDR3: CASSPAVGLAGVGDTQYF. In DNA, the CDR3 is TGTGCCAGCAGCCCCGCCGTTGGACTAGCGGGAGTAGGGGATACGCAGTATTTT.

The chain recombines TRBV7-2 with TRBJ2-7; 9 positions agree with TRBD1. V dropped 4 bases and J dropped 3; count of bases not matched to a gene: 4. CDR1 and CDR2 (germline): SGHTA, FQGNSA. The CDR3 extends over 14 amino acids. The CDR3 sequence is CASSSDRGGYEQYF. For the CDR3, the DNA is TGTGCCAGCAGCTCGGACAGGGGAGGCTACGAGCAGTACTTC. The full variable domain, rest sourced from reference TRBV7-2 and TRBJ2-7, is GAGVSQSPSNKVTEKGKDVELRCDPISGHTALYWYRQSLGQGLEFLIYFQGNSAPDKSGLPSDRFSAERTGGSVSTLTIQRTQQEDSAVYLCASSSDRGGYEQYFGPGTRLTVT.

The rearrangement links TRBV7-6 to TRBJ1-1; D perhaps matches TRBD1 (5 bases). Germline values: CDR1 SGHVS, CDR2 FNYEAQ. The germline V and J ends were trimmed by 1 base and 0 bases, with 12 bases remaining between them. CDR3 length equals 16 residues. CDR3: CASSLGQQILNTEAFF. In nucleotides, the CDR3 is TGTGCCAGCAGCTTAGGACAGCAAATTTTGAACACTGAAGCTTTCTTT.

A few counts support this clone. The sample holds other DNA sequences that translate to the same CDR3. Here the CDR3 DNA reads TGTGCCAGCAGTGAACGTGGGGGGTACGAGCAGTACTTC. Translation: CASSERGGYEQYF. The chain joins TRBV6-1 to TRBJ2-7, with a weak D call TRBD2 (6 bases). This CDR3 spans 13 amino acids. V gave up 2 bases and J gave up 4 bases, with 9 bases separating them. In germline, CDR1 is MNHNS, CDR2 SASEGT.

The V and J genes are TRBV27 and TRBJ2-7; D gene uncertain. The CDR3 has 11 residues. V lost 7 bases and J 4 bases, leaving 8 bases between the germline ends. The germline V gene has CDR1 MNHEY and CDR2 SMNVEV (reference sequence). The CDR3 region has the DNA TGTGCCAGCACCTCTCGGTACGAGCAGTACTTC. Protein: CASTSRYEQYF.

This sequence joins TRBV5-1 and TRBJ2-7; TRBD1 agrees at 9 bases. In germline, CDR1 is SGHRS, CDR2 YFSETQ. V gave up 0 bases and J gave up 0 bases; unmatched junction bases: 4. The CDR3 is made up of 16 amino acids. The CDR3 loop reads CASSLDRDRDSYEQYF. CDR3 coding DNA: TGCGCCAGCAGCTTGGATCGGGACAGGGACTCCTACGAGCAGTACTTC.

The rearrangement uses TRBV5-8 and TRBJ2-3; perhaps TRBD1 as D (5 bases). The length of the CDR3 is 15 residues. Trimming removed 0 bases at V and 6 bases at J, with 14 bases between. Germline V gene sequence: CDR1 SGHTS, CDR2 YDEGEE. CDR3 coding DNA: TGTGCCAGCAGCTTGGCCAGGGTAGTTCAGGATACGCAGTATTTT. It codes for CASSLARVVQDTQYF. The full variable domain, rest sourced from reference TRBV5-8 and TRBJ2-3, is EAGVTQSPTHLIKTRGQQATLRCSPISGHTSVYWYQQALGLGLQFLLWYDEGEERNRGNFPPRFSGRQFPNYSSELNVNALELEDSALYLCASSLARVVQDTQYFGPGTRLTVL.

The chain couples TRBV6-1 to TRBJ1-6, with D uncertain. Germline V gives CDR1 MNHNS, CDR2 SASEGT. The CDR3 runs 16 residues. Trimming removed 2 bases from V and 3 bases from J, with 11 bases in between. Written as DNA, the CDR3 is TGTGCCAGCAGTGAATTCACCGGGGTCTATAATTCACCCCTCCACTTT. It encodes CASSEFTGVYNSPLHF.

The CDR3 bases are TGTGCCAGCAGCTTAGGAAGGACAGGGACCTACGAGCAGTACTTC. This translates into CASSLGRTGTYEQYF. This chain connects TRBV7-2 to TRBJ2-7; 8 bases agree with TRBD1. The CDR3 is made up of 15 amino acids. Germline V gene data show CDR1 as SGHTA and CDR2 as FQGNSA. The V gene end was trimmed by 1 base and the J gene end by 2 bases; junction bases not matched to a gene: 4.

The CDR3 nucleotides are TGTGCCAGCAGCGGCCAGGGCTCTGGAAACACCATATATTTT. Amino acids: CASSGQGSGNTIYF. The V call is TRBV2, the J call TRBJ1-3; tentative D call: TRBD1 (5 bases). V was cut by 6 bases and J by 0 bases, with 9 bases left in between. The V gene's germline CDR1 is SNHLY and CDR2 FYNNEI. This CDR3 spans 14 amino acids.

This chain connects TRBV28 to TRBJ1-2; 10 positions match TRBD1. Germline CDR1 and CDR2: MDHEN and SYDVKM. The CDR3 runs to 16 residues. With V trimmed by 5 bases and J by 3 bases, 9 bases remained unmatched. The CDR3 reads CASSVHPGTGDYGYTF. In DNA form, the CDR3 reads TGTGCCAGCAGTGTTCACCCCGGGACAGGGGACTATGGCTACACCTTC.

This chain uses TRBV19 with TRBJ2-3; TRBD2 aligns across 8 bases. Germline values: CDR1 LNHDA, CDR2 SQIVND (reference sequence). This CDR3 has 14 residues. The V gene end was trimmed by 5 bases and the J gene end by 7 bases; junction bases not matched to a gene: 8. CDR3: CASSPNGGANTQYF. CDR3 DNA: TGTGCCAGTAGTCCAAACGGGGGGGCAAATACGCAGTATTTT.

CDR3 region: CASSLTSKGRTDTQYF. DNA of the CDR3: TGCGCCAGCAGCTTAACTAGCAAAGGGAGAACAGATACGCAGTATTTT. The rearrangement uses TRBV5-1 and TRBJ2-3; D might be TRBD2 (6 bases). With 2 bases removed from V and 3 bases from J, the gap between germline ends came to 16 bases. Looked up from germline, CDR1 is SGHRS and CDR2 is YFSETQ. There are 16 residues in the CDR3.

This clone was seen only once. The J gene is TRBJ1-1, the V gene TRBV10-3; TRBD1 is a possible D gene (5 bases). The CDR3 spans 13 residues. Looked up from germline, CDR1 is ENHRY and CDR2 is SYGVKD. V lost 3 bases, J lost 3 bases, and 8 bases lay in between. The CDR3 is CAISDAGHTEAFF. The DNA of the CDR3 is TGTGCCATCAGTGATGCAGGGCACACTGAAGCTTTCTTT.

This clone showed up just once. V is TRBV24-1 and J is TRBJ2-5; TRBD1 matches 10 bases. In germline, CDR1 is KGHDR, CDR2 SFDVKD. Unmatched junction bases numbered 8, after V lost 3 bases and J lost 2 bases. There are 17 residues in the CDR3. The CDR3 loop reads CATSDRTGTGAQETQYF. CDR3 nucleotides: TGTGCCACCAGTGATCGCACCGGGACAGGGGCGCAAGAGACCCAGTACTTC.

The chain uses TRBV5-1 and TRBJ1-1; D is unresolved. This CDR3 comprises 16 residues. Germline CDR1 reads SGHRS; CDR2 reads YFSETQ. Between the trimmed V and J ends, which lost 0 bases and 0 bases, there was a span of 12 bases. This CDR3 is CASSLDVGRLNTEAFF. The CDR3 region has the DNA TGCGCCAGCAGCTTGGATGTAGGGAGGCTGAACACTGAAGCTTTCTTT.

The chain carries TRBV5-1 and TRBJ1-4, with D perhaps matching TRBD1 (6 bases). The CDR3 is made up of 15 amino acids. The V gene's germline CDR1 is SGHRS and CDR2 YFSETQ. Trimming left V 4 bases short and J 5 bases short, with 15 bases between. This CDR3 is CASSPTGGQNEKLFF. DNA of the CDR3: TGCGCCAGCAGCCCTACGGGGGGGCAGAATGAAAAACTGTTTTTT. The whole variable domain, filled in from reference TRBV5-1 and TRBJ1-4, reads KAGVTQTPRYLIKTRGQQVTLSCSPISGHRSVSWYQQTPGQGLQFLFEYFSETQRNKGNFPGRFSGRQFSNSRSEMNVSTLELGDSALYLCASSPTGGQNEKLFFGSGTQLSVL.

J is TRBJ1-4 and V is TRBV18, with TRBD1 identical over 8 bases. The germline CDR1 and CDR2 sequences are KGHSH and LQKENI. With 4 bases clipped from V and 7 bases from J, the junction kept 5 bases outside the gene matches. This CDR3 is 14 amino acids long. This chain's CDR3 is CASSLYGTGEKLFF. In DNA, the CDR3 is TGTGCCAGCTCACTATATGGGACAGGTGAAAAACTGTTTTTT.

This clone was seen a handful of times. Other DNA sequences of this sample code for an identical CDR3. The chain uses TRBV7-6 and TRBJ2-1; 8 bases fit TRBD1. This CDR3 is 15 amino acids long. Germline V CDR1 and CDR2: SGHVS, FNYEAQ. J lost 3 bases, V lost 2 bases, and 3 bases had no gene match. The CDR3 DNA is TGTGCCAGCAGCTTAAGACAGGGGAGCTACAATGAGCAGTTCTTC. Translation gives CASSLRQGSYNEQFF.

The V call is TRBV12-5, the J call TRBJ1-1; 8 nucleotides match TRBD1. Germline V gene lookup returns CDR1 LGHNT and CDR2 FRNRAP. V lost 8 bases to trimming and J lost 1 base; unmatched junction nucleotides: 6. The CDR3 has 14 amino acids. The CDR3 loop is CASTGGAWNTEAFF. The CDR3 bases are TGTGCTAGTACAGGGGGGGCTTGGAACACTGAAGCTTTCTTT.

The chain has TRBV11-2 and TRBJ2-5; maybe TRBD1 (6 bases). The germline V gene has CDR1 SGHAT and CDR2 FQNNGV. The CDR3 covers 16 residues. Trimming shortened V by 2 bases and J by 3 bases, and 16 bases separated the two germline ends. CDR3 in DNA: TGTGCCAGCAGCTTACAACAGGGCTCAGCTAAAGAGACCCAGTACTTC. As protein: CASSLQQGSAKETQYF.

The chain combines TRBV10-3 with TRBJ2-3; 7 positions match TRBD2. The germline V gene has CDR1 ENHRY and CDR2 SYGVKD. The J segment lost 1 base and the V segment lost 2 bases, leaving 3 bases of the junction unmatched. CDR3 length: 15 residues. The CDR3 bases are TGTGCCATCAGTGAGCCGGGAGGAGGCACAGATACGCAGTATTTT. Translated: CAISEPGGGTDTQYF.